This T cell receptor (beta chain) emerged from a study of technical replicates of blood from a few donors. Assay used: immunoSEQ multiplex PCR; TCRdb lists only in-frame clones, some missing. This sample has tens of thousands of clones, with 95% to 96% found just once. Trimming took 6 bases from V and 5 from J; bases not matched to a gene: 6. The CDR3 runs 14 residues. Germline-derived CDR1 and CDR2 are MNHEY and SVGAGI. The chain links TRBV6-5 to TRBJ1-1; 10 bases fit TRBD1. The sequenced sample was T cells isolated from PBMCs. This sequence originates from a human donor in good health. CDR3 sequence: CASRGDRGETEAFF. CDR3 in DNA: TGTGCCAGCAGAGGGGACAGGGGAGAAACTGAAGCTTTCTTT.